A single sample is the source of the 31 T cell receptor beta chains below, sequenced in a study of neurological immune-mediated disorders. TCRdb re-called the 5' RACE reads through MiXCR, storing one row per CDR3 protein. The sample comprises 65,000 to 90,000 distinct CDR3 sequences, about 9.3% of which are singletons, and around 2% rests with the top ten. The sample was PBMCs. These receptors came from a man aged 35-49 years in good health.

The CDR3 reads CASSLYGGGRETQYF. Here the CDR3 DNA reads TGTGCCAGCAGTTTATATGGAGGAGGTAGAGAGACCCAGTACTTC. The chain joins TRBV12-3 or TRBV12-4 to TRBJ2-5; D is possibly TRBD2 (5 bases). V gave up 2 bases and J gave up 4 bases, with 14 bases separating them. The CDR3 has 15 amino acids.

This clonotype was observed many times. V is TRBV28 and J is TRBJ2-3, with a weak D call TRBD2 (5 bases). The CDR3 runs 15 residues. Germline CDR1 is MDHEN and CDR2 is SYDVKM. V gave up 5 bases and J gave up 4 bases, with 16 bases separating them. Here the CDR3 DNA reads TGTGCCAGCAGTGGGAACGAGGGAAAGGCAGATACGCAGTATTTT. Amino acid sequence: CASSGNEGKADTQYF.

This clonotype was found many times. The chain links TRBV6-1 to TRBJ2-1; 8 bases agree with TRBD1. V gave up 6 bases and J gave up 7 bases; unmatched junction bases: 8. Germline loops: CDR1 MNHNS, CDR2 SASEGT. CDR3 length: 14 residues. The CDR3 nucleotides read TGTGCCAGCAGGAGTCACCGGGACAGGAATGAGCAGTTCTTC. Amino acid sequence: CASRSHRDRNEQFF.

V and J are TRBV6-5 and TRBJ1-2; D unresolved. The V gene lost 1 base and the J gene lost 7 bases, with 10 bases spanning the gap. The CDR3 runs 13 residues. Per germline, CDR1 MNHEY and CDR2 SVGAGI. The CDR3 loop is CASSYFPLRGYTF. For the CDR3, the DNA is TGTGCCAGCAGTTACTTCCCCCTCCGTGGCTACACCTTC.

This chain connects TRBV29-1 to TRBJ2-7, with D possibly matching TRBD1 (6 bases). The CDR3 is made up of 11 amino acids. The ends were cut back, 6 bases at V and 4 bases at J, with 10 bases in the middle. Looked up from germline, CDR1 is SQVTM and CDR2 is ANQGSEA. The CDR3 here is CSVLDSYEQYF. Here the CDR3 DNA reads TGCAGCGTCCTGGACAGTTACGAGCAGTACTTC.

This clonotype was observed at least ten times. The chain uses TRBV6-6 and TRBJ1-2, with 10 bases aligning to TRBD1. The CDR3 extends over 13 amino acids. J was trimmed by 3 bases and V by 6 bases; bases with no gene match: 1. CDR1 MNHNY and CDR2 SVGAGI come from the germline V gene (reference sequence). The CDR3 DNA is TGTGCCAGCAGGACAGGGGGCCACTATGGCTACACCTTC. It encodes CASRTGGHYGYTF.

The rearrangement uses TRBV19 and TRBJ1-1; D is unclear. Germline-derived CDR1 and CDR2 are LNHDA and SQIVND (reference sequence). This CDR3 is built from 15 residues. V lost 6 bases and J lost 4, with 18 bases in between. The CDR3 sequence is CASRKVREGSTEAFF. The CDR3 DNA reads TGTGCCAGTAGGAAGGTGAGGGAGGGAAGCACTGAAGCTTTCTTT. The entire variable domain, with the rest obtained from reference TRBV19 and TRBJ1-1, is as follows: DGGITQSPKYLFRKEGQNVTLSCEQNLNHDAMYWYRQDPGQGLRLIYYSQIVNDFQKGDIAEGYSVSREKKESFPLTVTSAQKNPTAFYLCASRKVREGSTEAFFGQGTRLTVV.

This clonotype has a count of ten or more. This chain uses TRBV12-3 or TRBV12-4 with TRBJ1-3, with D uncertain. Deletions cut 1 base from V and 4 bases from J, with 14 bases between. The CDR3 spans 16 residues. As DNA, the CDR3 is TGTGCCAGCAGTTTAGAGAAAGTTACATCCGGAAACACCATATATTTT. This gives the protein CASSLEKVTSGNTIYF.

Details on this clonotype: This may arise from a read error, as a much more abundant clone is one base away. The CDR3 nucleotides are TGCAGCGTTGATGGGCACCTCTACGAGCAGTACTTC. This gives the protein CSVDGHLYEQYF. The chain has TRBV29-1 and TRBJ2-7; D gene unclear. The CDR3 totals 12 residues. Germline loops: CDR1 SQVTM, CDR2 ANQGSEA. V lost 3 bases to trimming and J lost 3 bases, with 9 bases between them.

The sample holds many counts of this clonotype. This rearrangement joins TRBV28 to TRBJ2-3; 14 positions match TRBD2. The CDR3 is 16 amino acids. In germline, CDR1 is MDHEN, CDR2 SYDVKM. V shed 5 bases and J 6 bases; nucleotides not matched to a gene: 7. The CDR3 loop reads CASSQTSGRARDTQYF. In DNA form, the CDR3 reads TGTGCCAGCAGTCAGACTAGCGGGAGGGCAAGGGATACGCAGTATTTT.

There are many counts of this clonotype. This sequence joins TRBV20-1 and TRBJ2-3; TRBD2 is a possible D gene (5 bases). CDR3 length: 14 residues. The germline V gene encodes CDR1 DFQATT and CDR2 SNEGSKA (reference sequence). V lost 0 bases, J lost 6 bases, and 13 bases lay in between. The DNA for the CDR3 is TGCAGTGCTAGAGATAGACTATCCGCGGATACGCAGTATTTT. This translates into CSARDRLSADTQYF.

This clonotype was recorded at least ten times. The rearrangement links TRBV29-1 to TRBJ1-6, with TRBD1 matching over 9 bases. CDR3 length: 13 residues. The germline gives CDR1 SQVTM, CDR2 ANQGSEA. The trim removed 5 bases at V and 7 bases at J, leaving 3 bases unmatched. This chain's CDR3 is CSVSQGANSPLHF. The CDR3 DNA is TGCAGCGTTTCACAGGGGGCGAATTCACCCCTCCACTTT.

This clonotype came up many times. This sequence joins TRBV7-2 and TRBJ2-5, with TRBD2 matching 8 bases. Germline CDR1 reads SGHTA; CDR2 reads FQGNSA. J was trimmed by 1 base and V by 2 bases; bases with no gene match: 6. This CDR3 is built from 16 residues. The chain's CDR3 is CASSLIITSGQETQYF. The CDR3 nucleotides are TGTGCCAGCAGCTTAATCATAACTAGCGGCCAAGAGACCCAGTACTTC.

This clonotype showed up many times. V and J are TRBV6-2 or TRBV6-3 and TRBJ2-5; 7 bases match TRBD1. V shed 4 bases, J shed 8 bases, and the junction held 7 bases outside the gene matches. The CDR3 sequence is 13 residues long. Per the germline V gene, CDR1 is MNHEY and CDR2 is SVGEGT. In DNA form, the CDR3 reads TGTGCCAGCAGTTTGCGACAGGGACCCACCCAGTACTTC. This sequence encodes CASSLRQGPTQYF.

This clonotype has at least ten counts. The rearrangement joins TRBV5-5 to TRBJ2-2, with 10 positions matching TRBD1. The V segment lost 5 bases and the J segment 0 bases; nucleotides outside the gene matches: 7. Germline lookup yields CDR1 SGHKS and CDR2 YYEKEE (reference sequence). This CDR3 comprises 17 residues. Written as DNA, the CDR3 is TGTGCCAGCAGGATGGGACAGGGGCTAACGAACACCGGGGAGCTGTTTTTT. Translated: CASRMGQGLTNTGELFF.

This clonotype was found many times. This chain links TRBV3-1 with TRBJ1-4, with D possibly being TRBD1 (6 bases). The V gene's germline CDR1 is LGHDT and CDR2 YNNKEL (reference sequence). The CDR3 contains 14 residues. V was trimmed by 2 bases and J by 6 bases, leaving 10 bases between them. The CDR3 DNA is TGTGCCAGCAGCCAACGGGGGCGGGATGAAAAACTGTTTTTT. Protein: CASSQRGRDEKLFF.

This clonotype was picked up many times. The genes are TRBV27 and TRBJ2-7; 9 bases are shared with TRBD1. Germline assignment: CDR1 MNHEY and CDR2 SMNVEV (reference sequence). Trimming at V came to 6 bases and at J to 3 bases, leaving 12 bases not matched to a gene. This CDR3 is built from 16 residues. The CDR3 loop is CASSSPTGTGNYEQYF. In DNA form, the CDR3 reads TGTGCCAGCAGCTCCCCGACCGGGACAGGGAACTACGAGCAGTACTTC.

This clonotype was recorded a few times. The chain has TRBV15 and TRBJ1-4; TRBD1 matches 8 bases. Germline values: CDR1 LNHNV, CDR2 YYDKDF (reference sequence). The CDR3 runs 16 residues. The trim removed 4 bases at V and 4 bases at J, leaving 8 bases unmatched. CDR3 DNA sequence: TGTGCCACCAGCATGGACCGGGACAGGATTAATGAAAAACTGTTTTTT. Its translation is CATSMDRDRINEKLFF.

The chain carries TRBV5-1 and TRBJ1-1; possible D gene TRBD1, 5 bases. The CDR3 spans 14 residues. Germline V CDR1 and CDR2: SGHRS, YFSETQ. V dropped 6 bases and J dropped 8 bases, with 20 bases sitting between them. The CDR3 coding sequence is TGCGCCAGCAACTGGGGACGCAGAGGGACCGAAGCTTTCTTT. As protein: CASNWGRRGTEAFF.

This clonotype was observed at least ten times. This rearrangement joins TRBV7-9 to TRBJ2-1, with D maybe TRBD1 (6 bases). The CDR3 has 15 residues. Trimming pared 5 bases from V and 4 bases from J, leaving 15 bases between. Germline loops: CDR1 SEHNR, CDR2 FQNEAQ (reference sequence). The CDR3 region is CASSPGHQAYNEQFF. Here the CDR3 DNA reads TGTGCCAGCAGCCCGGGACACCAAGCTTACAATGAGCAGTTCTTC.

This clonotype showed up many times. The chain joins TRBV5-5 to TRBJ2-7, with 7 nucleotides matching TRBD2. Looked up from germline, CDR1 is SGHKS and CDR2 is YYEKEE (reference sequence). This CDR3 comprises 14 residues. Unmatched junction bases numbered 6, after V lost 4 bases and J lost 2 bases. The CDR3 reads CASSTRLAAYEQYF. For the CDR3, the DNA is TGTGCCAGCAGCACCCGACTAGCCGCCTACGAGCAGTACTTC.

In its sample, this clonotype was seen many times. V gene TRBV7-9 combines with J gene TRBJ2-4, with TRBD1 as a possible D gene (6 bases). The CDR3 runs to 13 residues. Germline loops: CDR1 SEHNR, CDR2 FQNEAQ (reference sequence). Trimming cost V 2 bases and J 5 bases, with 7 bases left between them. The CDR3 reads CASSLNRENIQYF. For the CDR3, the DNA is TGTGCCAGCAGCTTAAACAGGGAAAACATTCAGTACTTC.

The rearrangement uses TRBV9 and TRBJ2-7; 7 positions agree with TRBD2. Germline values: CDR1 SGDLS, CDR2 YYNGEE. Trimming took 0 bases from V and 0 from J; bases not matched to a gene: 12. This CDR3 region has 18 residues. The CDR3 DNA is TGTGCCAGCAGCGTAGGGGTAGGTCCAGCGGGGATCTCCTACGAGCAGTACTTC. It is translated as CASSVGVGPAGISYEQYF.

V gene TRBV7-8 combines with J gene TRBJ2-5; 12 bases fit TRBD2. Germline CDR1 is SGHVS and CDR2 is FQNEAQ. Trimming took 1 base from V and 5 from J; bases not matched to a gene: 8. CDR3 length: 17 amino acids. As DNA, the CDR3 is TGTGCCAGCAGCTTAGTTCCTAGCGGGGGGGCCTTGGAGACCCAGTACTTC. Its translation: CASSLVPSGGALETQYF.

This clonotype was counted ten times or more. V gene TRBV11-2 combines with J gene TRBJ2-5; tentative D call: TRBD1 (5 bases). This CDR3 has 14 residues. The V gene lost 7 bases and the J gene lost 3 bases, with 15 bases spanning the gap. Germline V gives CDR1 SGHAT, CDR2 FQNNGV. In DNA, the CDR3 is TGTGCCAGCACCATGTGGGGCAGGGAAGAGACCCAGTACTTC. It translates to CASTMWGREETQYF.

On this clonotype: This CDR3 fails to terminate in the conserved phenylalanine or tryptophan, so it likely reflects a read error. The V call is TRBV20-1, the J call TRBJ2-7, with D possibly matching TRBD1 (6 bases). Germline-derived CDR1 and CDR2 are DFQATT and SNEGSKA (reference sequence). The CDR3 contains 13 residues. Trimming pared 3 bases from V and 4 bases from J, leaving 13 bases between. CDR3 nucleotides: TGCAGTGCTAGGATCAGGGGACCTTACGAGCAGTACTCC. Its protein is CSARIRGPYEQYS.

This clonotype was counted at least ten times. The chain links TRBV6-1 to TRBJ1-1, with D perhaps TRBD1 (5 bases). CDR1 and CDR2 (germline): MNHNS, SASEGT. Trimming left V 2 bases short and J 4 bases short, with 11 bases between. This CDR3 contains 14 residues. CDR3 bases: TGTGCCAGCAGTGAAACGCGGGGGAGCACTGAAGCTTTCTTT. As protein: CASSETRGSTEAFF.

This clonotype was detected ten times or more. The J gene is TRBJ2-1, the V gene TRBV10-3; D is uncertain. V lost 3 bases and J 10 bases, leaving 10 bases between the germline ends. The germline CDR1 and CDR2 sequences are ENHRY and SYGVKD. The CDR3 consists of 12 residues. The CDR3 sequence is CAISELEGEQFF. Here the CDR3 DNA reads TGTGCCATCAGTGAATTGGAAGGGGAGCAGTTCTTC.

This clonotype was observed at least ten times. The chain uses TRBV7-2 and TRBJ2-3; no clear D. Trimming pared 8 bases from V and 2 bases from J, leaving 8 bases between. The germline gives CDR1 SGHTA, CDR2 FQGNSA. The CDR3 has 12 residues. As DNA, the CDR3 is TGTGCCAGCGAATGGGCCACAGATACGCAGTATTTT. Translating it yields CASEWATDTQYF.

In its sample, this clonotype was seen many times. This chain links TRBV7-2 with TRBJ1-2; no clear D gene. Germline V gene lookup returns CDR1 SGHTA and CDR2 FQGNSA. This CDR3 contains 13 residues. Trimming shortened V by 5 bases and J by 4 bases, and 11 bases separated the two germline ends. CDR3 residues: CASSPDGAYGYTF. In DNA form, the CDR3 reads TGTGCCAGCAGCCCAGACGGAGCCTATGGCTACACCTTC.

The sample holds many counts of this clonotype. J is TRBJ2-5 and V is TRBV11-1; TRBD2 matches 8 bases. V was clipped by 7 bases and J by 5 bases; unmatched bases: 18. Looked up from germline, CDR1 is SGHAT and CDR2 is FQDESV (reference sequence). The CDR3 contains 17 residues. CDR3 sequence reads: CASTKGDPSGSGETQYF. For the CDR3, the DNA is TGTGCCAGCACTAAGGGGGATCCCAGCGGGAGTGGTGAGACCCAGTACTTC.